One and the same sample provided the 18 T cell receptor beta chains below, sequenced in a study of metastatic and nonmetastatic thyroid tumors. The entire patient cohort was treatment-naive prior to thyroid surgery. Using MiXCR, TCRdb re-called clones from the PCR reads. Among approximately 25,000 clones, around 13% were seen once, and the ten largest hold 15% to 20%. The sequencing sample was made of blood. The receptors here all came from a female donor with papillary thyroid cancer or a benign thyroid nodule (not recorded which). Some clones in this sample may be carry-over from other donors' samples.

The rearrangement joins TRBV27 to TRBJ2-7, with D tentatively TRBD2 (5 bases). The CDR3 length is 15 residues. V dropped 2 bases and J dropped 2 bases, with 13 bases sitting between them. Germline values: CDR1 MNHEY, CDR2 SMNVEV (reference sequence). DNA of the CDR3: TGTGCCAGCAGTTTAAGCGGTGGGCAGCCCTACGAGCAGTACTTC. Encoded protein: CASSLSGGQPYEQYF.

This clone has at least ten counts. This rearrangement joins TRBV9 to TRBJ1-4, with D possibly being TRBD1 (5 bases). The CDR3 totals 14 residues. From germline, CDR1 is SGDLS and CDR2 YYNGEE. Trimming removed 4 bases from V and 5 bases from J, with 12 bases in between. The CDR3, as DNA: TGTGCCAGCAGCCCCGGGACGTCGAATGAAAAACTGTTTTTT. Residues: CASSPGTSNEKLFF.

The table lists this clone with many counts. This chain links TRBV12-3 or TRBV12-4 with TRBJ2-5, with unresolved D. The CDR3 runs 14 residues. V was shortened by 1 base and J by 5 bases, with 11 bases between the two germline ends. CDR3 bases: TGTGCCAGCAGTTTAGGAAGTGATTTGGAGACCCAGTACTTC. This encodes CASSLGSDLETQYF.

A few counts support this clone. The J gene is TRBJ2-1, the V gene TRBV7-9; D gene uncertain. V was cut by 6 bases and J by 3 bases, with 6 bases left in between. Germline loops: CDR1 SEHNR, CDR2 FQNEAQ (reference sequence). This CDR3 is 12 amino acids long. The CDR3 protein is CASSPDYNEQFF. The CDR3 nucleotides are TGTGCCAGCAGTCCTGACTACAATGAGCAGTTCTTC.

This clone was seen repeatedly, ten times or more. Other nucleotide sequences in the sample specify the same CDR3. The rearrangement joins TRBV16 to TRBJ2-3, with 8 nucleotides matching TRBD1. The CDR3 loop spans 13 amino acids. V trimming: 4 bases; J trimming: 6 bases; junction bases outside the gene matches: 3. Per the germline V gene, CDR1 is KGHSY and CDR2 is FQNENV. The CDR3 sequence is CASSPGGGDTQYF. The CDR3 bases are TGTGCCAGCAGCCCAGGGGGCGGTGATACGCAGTATTTT. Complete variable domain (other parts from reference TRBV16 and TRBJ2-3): GEEVAQTPKHLVRGEGQKAKLYCAPIKGHSYVFWYQQVLKNEFKFLISFQNENVFDETGMPKERFSAKCLPNSPCSLEIQATKLEDSAVYFCASSPGGGDTQYFGPGTRLTVL.

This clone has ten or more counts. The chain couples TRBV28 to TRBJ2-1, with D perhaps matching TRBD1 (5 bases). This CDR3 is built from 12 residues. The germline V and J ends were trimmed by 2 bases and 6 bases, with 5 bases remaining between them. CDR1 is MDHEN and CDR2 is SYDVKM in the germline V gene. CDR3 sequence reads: CASSLQGNEQFF. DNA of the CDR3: TGTGCCAGCAGTTTACAGGGCAATGAGCAGTTCTTC.

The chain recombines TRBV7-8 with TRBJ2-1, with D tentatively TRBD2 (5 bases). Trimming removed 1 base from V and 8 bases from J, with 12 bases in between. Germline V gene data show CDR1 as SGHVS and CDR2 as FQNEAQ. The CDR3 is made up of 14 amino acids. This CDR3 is CASSLEDTSDEQFF. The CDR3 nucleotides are TGTGCCAGCAGCTTAGAGGATACTAGTGATGAGCAGTTCTTC. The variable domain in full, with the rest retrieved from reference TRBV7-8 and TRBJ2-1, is GAGVSQSPRYKVAKRGQDVALRCDPISGHVSLFWYQQALGQGPEFLTYFQNEAQLDKSGLPSDRFFAERPEGSVSTLKIQRTQQEDSAVYLCASSLEDTSDEQFFGPGTRLTVL.

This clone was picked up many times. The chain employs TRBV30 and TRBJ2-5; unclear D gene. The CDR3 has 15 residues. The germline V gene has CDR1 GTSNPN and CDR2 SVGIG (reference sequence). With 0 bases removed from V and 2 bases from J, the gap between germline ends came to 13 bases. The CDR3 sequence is CAWSVRVGHQETQYF. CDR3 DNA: TGTGCCTGGAGTGTACGAGTAGGGCATCAAGAGACCCAGTACTTC.

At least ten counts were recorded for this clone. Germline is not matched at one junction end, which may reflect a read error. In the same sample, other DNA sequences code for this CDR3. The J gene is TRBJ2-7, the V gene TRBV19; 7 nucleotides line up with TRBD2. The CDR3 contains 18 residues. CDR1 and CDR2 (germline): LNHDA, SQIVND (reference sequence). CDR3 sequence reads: CASSIEVGVGGSLYEQYF. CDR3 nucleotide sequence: TGTGCCAGTAGTATAGAGGTTGGTGTCGGGGGGAGTCTCTACGAGCAGTATTTC.

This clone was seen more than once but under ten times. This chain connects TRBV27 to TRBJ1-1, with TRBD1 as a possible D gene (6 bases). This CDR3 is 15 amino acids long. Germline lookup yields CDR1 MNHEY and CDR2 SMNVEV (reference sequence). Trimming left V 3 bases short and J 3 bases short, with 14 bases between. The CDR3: CASSFERGVYTEAFF. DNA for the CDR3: TGTGCCAGCAGTTTTGAAAGGGGGGTTTACACTGAAGCTTTCTTT.

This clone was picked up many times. CDR3 loop: CATEGYYEQYF. The DNA of the CDR3 is TGTGCCACTGAGGGGTACTACGAGCAGTACTTC. V gene TRBV10-3 combines with J gene TRBJ2-7; D is possibly TRBD1 or TRBD2 (5 bases each). V lost 10 bases and J lost 3, with 10 bases in between. CDR1 and CDR2 from the germline V gene are ENHRY and SYGVKD. CDR3 size: 11 residues.

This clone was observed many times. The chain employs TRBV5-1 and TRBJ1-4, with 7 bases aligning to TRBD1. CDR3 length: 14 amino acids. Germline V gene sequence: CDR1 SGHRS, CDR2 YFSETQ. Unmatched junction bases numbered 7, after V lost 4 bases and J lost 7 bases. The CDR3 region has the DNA TGCGCCAGCAGCCAAACAGGGGCGGGTGAAAAACTGTTTTTT. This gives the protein CASSQTGAGEKLFF.

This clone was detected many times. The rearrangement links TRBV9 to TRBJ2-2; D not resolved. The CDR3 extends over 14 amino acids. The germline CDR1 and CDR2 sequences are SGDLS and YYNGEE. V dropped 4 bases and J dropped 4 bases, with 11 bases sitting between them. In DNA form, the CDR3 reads TGTGCCAGCAGCACCATGCTTCCCACCGGGGAGCTGTTTTTT. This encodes CASSTMLPTGELFF.

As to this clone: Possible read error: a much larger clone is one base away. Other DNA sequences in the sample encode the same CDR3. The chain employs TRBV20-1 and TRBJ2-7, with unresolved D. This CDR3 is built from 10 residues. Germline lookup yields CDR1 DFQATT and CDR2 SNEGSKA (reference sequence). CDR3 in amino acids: CSAWSYEQYF. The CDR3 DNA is TGCAGTGCCTGGTCCTATGAGCAGTACTTC.

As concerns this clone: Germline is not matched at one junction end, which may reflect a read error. CDR3 residues: CASNLVTQGAPYNEQFF. CDR3 nucleotide sequence: TGTGCCAGCAACTTAGTCACCCAGGGTGCCCCCTACAATGAGCAGTTCTTC. The chain carries TRBV11-1 and TRBJ2-1; the D gene is possibly TRBD1 (5 bases). Germline CDR1 SGHAT, CDR2 FQDESV (reference sequence). The CDR3 has 17 amino acids.

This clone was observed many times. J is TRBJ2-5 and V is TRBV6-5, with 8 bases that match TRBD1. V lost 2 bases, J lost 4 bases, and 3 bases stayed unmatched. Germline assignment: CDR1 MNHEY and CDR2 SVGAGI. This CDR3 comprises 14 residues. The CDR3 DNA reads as TGTGCCAGCAGTTACCAGGGGGCCGCAGAGACCCAGTACTTC. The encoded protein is CASSYQGAAETQYF.

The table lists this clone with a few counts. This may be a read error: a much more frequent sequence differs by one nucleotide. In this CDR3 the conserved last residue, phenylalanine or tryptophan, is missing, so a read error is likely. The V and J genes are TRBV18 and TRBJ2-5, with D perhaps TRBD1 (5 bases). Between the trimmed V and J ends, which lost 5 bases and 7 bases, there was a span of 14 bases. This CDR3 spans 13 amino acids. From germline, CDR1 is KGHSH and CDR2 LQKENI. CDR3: CASSLGEGGTQYS. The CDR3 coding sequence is TGTGCCAGCTCATTAGGGGAAGGTGGGACCCAGTACTCC.

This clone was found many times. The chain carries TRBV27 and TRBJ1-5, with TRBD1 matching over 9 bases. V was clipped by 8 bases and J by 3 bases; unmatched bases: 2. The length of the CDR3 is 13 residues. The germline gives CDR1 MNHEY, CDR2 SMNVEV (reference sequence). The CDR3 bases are TGTGCCAGCGGACAGGGGAACAATCAGCCCCAGCATTTT. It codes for CASGQGNNQPQHF.